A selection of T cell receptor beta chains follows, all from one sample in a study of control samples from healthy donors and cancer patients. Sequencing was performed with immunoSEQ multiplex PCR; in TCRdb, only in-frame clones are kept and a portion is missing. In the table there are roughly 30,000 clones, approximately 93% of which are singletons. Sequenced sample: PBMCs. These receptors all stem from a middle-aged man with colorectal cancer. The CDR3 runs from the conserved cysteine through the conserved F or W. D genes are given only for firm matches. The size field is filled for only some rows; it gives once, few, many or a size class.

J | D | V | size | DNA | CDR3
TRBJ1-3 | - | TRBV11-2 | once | TGTGCCAGCAGCTTAACAGCTCTTTCTGGAAACACCATATATTTT | CASSLTALSGNTIYF
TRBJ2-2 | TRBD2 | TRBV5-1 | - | TGCGCCAGCAGCTTACTAGCGGGGGAATCCGGGGAGCTGTTTTTT | CASSLLAGESGELFF
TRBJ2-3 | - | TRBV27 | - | TGTGCCAGCAGTTACAGGGAAGGCGATACGCAGTATTTT | CASSYREGDTQYF
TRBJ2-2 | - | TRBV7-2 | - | TGTGCCAGCAGCCCTCTGAACACCGGGGAGCTGTTTTTT | CASSPLNTGELFF
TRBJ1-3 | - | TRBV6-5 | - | TGTGCCAGCGGGTACGGCGATCCAAGAAACACCATATATTTT | CASGYGDPRNTIYF
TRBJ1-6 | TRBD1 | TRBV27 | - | TGTGCCAGCAGTTTACCCGGGACAGGGGCAAGAAATTCACCCCTCCACTTT | CASSLPGTGARNSPLHF
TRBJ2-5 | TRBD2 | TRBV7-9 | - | TGTGCCAGCAGCCCAAAGAGACTAGCGGGGGGGCAAGAGACCCAGTACTTC | CASSPKRLAGGQETQYF
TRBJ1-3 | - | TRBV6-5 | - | TGTGCCAGCAGGCCAACGGGGGGGATTGGAAACACCATATATTTT | CASRPTGGIGNTIYF
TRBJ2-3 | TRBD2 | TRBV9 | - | TGTGCCAGCAGCGACATCCCCACATCGGTGGGACTAGCGGTAGATACGCAGTATTTT | CASSDIPTSVGLAVDTQYF
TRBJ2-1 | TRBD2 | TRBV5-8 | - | TGTGCCAGCAGCCGTGGGACTAGCTCCTACAATGAGCAGTTCTTC | CASSRGTSSYNEQFF
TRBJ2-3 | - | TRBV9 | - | TGTGCCAGCAGCGTAGCTTCTGATAGGGGGTATACGCAGTATTTT | CASSVASDRGYTQYF
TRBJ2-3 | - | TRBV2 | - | TGTGCCAGCACCCATGGGGGGGGACAGAGCACAGATACGCAGTATTTT | CASTHGGGQSTDTQYF
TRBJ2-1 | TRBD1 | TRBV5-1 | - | TGCGCCAGCAGCCCGGGACAGACGAATGAGCAGTTCTTC | CASSPGQTNEQFF
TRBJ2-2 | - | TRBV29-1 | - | TGCAGCGTGCAGGGTACGAACACCGGGGAGCTGTTTTTT | CSVQGTNTGELFF
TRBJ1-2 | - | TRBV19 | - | TGTGCCAGTAGTGTCCGGACTGCTCTATACGGCTACACCTTC | CASSVRTALYGYTF
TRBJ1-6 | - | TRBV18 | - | TGTGCCAGCTCACGTAGCTCCTATAATTCACCCCTCCACTTT | CASSRSSYNSPLHF
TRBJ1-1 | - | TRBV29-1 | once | TGCAGCGTAGGGGCTGCAAACACTGAAGCTTTCTTT | CSVGAANTEAFF
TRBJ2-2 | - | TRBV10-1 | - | TGCGCCAGCAGTGAGTGGGTAGCGGAGAACACCGGGGAGCTGTTTTTT | CASSEWVAENTGELFF
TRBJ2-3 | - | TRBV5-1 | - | TGCGCCAGCAGGCCGCTCACAGATACGCAGTATTTT | CASRPLTDTQYF
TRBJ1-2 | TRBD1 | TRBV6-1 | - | TGTGCCAGCAGTGGGGACAGGGGGGCCACTTCATATGGCTACACCTTC | CASSGDRGATSYGYTF
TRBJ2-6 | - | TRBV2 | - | TGTGCCAGCGGAAAGGACAGTCTAATGTTCTCTGGGGCCAACGTCCTGACTTTC | CASGKDSLMFSGANVLTF
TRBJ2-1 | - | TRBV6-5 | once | TGTGCCAGCAGTTACTTGAATGAGCAGTTCTTC | CASSYLNEQFF
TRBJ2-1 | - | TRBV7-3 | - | TGTGCCAGCAGCTCCCAAAGGGGGGCCGAGATACACAATGAGCAGTTCTTC | CASSSQRGAEIHNEQFF
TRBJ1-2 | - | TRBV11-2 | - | TGTGCCAGCAGCTTAGGGGTAGGAAACTATGGCTACACCTTC | CASSLGVGNYGYTF
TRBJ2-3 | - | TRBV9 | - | TGTGCCAGCAGCCTACAGGGATTAGGAACAGATACGCAGTATTTT | CASSLQGLGTDTQYF
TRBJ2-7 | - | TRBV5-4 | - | TGTGCCAGCAGCTTGGATCCGGCGGTGAGCTCCTACGAGCAGTACTTC | CASSLDPAVSSYEQYF
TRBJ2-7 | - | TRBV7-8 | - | TGTGCCAGCAGCTTAAAGGGCGGCCAGGTCGGGGAGCAGTACTTC | CASSLKGGQVGEQYF
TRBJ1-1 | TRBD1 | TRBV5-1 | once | TGCGCCAGCAGCTCAAAGGGGCGGACAGGGGATTCTGAAGCTTTCTTT | CASSSKGRTGDSEAFF
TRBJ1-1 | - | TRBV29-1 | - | TGCAGCGTTGATTGGGGAACTGAAGCTTTCTTT | CSVDWGTEAFF
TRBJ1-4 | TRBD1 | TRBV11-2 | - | TGTGCCAGCAGCCCGACGACAGGGGTTGCTAATGAAAAACTGTTTTTT | CASSPTTGVANEKLFF
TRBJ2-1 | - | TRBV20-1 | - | TGCAGTGCTAGTGCCCGGCTGCCCGGGAATGAGCAGTTCTTC | CSASARLPGNEQFF
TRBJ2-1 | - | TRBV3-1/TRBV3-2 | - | TGTGCCAGCAGCCAAAGCTTCGGGACATACAATGAGCAGTTCTTC | CASSQSFGTYNEQFF
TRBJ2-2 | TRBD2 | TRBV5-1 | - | TGCGCCAGCAGCCTGACTAGCGGTAACACCGGGGAGCTGTTTTTT | CASSLTSGNTGELFF
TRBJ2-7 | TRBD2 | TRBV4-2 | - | TGTGCCAGCAGCGCCGAGGGGTCCGGGGGGAGATCCTACGAGCAGTACTTC | CASSAEGSGGRSYEQYF
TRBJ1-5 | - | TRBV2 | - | TGTGCCAGCAGTGAACGGAATCAGCCCCAGCATTTT | CASSERNQPQHF
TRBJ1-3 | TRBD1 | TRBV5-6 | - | TGTGCCAGCAGCCGCCGTCCCGGGACAGGGGGATTTGGAAACACCATATATTTT | CASSRRPGTGGFGNTIYF
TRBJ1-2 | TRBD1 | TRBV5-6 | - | TGTGCCAGCAGCTTACCGGGACAGGGCGACTATGGCTACACCTTC | CASSLPGQGDYGYTF
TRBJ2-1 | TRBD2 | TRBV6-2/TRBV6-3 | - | TGTGCCAGCAGTTACGAGCGGGGGGGAAAGAGCTCCTACAATGAGCAGTTCTTC | CASSYERGGKSSYNEQFF
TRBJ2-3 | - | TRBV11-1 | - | TGTGCCAGCAGCCGGGATGGTGGCACAGATACGCAGTATTTT | CASSRDGGTDTQYF
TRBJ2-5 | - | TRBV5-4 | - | TGTGCCAGCAGCACCCGAGGGGGACAAGAGACCCAGTACTTC | CASSTRGGQETQYF
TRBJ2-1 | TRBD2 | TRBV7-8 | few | TGTGCCAGCAGCTTAGGACTAGCCAATGAGCAGTTCTTC | CASSLGLANEQFF
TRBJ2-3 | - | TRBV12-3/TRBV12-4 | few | TGTGCCAGCAGGGACACAGATACGCAGTATTTT | CASRDTDTQYF
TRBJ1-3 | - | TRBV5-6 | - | TGTGCCAGCAGCTTGGATCCGGGAGGAAACACCATATATTTT | CASSLDPGGNTIYF
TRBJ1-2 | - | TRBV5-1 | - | TGCGCCAGCAGCTTGGACAGGGAGCACTACACCTTC | CASSLDREHYTF
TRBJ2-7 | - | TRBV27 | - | TGTGCCAGCAGTTTTAATGGGCGAGACAGGCGTTACGAGCAGTACTTC | CASSFNGRDRRYEQYF
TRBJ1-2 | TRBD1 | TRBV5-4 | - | TGTGCCAGCAGCCATCACGGGACAGGCCACGGCTACACCTTC | CASSHHGTGHGYTF
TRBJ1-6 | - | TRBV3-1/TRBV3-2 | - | TGTGCCAGCAGCCAAGACAGCAAAGGTTCACCCCTCCACTTT | CASSQDSKGSPLHF
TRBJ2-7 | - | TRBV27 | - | TGTGCCAGCACTTCAACTACCCCGGTTTACGAGCAGTACTTC | CASTSTTPVYEQYF
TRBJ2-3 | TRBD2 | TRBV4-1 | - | TGCGCCAGCAGCCAAGTCCAGCGGGGGGCTGGGACAGATACGCAGTATTTT | CASSQVQRGAGTDTQYF
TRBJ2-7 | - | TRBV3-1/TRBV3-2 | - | TGTGCCAGCAGCCCTTACTCGTCCCCTACGGGCGAGCAGTACTTC | CASSPYSSPTGEQYF
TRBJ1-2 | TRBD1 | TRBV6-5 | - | TGTGCCAGCAGTACCCAGGGGGGGAGTAATGGCTACACCTTC | CASSTQGGSNGYTF
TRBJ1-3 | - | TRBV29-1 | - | TGCAGCGTTAGCCAGGCTGGAAACACCATATATTTT | CSVSQAGNTIYF
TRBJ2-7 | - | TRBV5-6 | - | TGTGCCAGCAGCTTTGGTCCCGGGCTTCCCTACGAGCAGTACTTC | CASSFGPGLPYEQYF